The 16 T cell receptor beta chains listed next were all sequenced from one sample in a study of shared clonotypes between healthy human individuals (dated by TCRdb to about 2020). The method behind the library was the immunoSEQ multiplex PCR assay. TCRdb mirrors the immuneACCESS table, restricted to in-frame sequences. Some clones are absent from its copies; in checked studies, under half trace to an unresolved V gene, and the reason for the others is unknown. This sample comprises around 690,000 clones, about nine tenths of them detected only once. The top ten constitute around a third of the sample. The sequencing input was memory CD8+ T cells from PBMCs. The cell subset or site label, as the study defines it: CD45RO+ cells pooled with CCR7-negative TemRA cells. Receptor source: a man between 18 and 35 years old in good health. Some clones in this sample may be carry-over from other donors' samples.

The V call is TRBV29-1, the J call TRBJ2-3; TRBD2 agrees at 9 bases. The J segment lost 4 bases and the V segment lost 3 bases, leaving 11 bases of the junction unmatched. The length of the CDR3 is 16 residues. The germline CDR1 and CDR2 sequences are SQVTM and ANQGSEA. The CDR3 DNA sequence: TGCAGCGTTGACGGGCGGGAGGGCCTGGTTCCAGATACGCAGTATTTT. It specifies CSVDGREGLVPDTQYF.

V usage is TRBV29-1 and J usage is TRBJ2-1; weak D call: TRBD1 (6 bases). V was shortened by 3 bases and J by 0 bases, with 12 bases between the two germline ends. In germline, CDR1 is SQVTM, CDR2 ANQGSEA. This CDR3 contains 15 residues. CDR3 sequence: CSVDRGYSSYNEQFF. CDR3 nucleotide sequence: TGCAGCGTTGACAGGGGCTATAGCTCCTACAATGAGCAGTTCTTC.

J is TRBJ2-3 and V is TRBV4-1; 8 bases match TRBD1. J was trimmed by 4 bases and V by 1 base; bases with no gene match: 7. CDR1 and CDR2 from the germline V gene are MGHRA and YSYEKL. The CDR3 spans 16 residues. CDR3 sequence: CASSQGTGYFSDTQYF. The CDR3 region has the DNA TGCGCCAGCAGCCAAGGGACAGGGTATTTCTCAGATACGCAGTATTTT.

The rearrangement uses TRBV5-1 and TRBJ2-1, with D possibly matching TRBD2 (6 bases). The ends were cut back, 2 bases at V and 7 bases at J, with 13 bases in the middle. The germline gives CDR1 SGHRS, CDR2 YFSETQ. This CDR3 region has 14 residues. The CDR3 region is CASSLGGTGNEQFF. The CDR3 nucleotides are TGCGCCAGCAGCTTAGGCGGGACGGGGAATGAGCAGTTCTTC.

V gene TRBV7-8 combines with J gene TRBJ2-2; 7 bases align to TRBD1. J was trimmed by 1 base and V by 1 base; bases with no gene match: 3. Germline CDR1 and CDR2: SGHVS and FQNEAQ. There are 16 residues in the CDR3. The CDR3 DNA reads TGTGCCAGCAGCTTAGAGCAGGGGGTGAACACCGGGGAGCTGTTTTTT. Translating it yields CASSLEQGVNTGELFF.

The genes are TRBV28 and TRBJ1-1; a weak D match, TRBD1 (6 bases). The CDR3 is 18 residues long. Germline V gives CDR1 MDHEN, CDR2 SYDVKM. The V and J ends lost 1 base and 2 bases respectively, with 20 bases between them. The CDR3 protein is CASSLLAGEWSRNTEAFF. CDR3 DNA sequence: TGTGCCAGCAGTTTATTGGCAGGGGAGTGGAGCCGTAACACTGAAGCTTTCTTT.

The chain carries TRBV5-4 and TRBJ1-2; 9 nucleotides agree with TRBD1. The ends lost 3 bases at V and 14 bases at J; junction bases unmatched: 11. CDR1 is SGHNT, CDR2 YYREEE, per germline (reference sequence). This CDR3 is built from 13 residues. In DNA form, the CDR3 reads TGTGCCAGCAGCTCGACAGGGGGGTTAGGTGGGACCTTC. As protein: CASSSTGGLGGTF. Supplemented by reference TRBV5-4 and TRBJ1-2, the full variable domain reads ETGVTQSPTHLIKTRGQQVTLRCSSQSGHNTVSWYQQALGQGPQFIFQYYREEENGRGNFPPRFSGLQFPNYSSELNVNALELDDSALYLCASSSTGGLGGTFGSGTRLTVV.

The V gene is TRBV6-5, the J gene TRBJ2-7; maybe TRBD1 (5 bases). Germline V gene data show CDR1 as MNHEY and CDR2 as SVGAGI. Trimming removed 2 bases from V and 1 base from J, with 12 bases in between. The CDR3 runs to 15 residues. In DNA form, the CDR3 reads TGTGCCAGCAGTTACGGGGCAGGGATATCCTACGAGCAGTACTTC. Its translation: CASSYGAGISYEQYF.

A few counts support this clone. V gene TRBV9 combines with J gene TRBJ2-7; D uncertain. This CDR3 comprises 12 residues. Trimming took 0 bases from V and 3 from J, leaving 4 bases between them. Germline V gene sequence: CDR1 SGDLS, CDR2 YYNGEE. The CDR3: CASSVGDYEQYF. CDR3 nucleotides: TGTGCCAGCAGCGTAGGAGACTACGAGCAGTACTTC.

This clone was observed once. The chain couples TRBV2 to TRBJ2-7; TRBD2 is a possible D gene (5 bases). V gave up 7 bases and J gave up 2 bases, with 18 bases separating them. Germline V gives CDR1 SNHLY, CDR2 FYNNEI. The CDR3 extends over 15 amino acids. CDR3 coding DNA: TGTGCCAGCATGGGAGCGGAACTTACGCCCTACGAGCAGTACTTC. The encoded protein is CASMGAELTPYEQYF. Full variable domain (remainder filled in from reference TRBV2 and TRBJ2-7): EPEVTQTPSHQVTQMGQEVILRCVPISNHLYFYWYRQILGQKVEFLVSFYNNEISEKSEIFDDQFSVERPDGSNFTLKIRSTKLEDSAMYFCASMGAELTPYEQYFGPGTRLTVT.

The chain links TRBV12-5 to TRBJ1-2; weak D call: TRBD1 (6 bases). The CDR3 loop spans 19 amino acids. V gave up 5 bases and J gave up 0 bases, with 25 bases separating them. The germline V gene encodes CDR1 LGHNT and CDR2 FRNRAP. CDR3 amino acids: CASGADSRGQTPANYGYTF. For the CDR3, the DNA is TGTGCTAGTGGTGCGGACTCTCGGGGGCAGACACCAGCTAACTATGGCTACACCTTC.

As DNA, the CDR3 is TGTGCCAGCCAGGGTACAGATACGCAGTATTTT. It is translated as CASQGTDTQYF. The V gene is TRBV28, the J gene TRBJ2-3; maybe TRBD1 (5 bases). Germline CDR1 reads MDHEN; CDR2 reads SYDVKM. The ends were cut back, 8 bases at V and 3 bases at J, with 6 bases in the middle. The CDR3 totals 11 residues.

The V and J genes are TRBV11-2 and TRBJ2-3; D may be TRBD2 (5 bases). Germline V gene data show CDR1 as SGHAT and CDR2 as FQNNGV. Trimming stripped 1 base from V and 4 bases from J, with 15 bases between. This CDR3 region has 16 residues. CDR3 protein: CASSLVSRGGPDTQYF. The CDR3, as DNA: TGTGCCAGCAGCTTAGTATCCCGGGGTGGGCCAGATACGCAGTATTTT. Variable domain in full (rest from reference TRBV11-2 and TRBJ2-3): EAGVAQSPRYKIIEKRQSVAFWCNPISGHATLYWYQQILGQGPKLLIQFQNNGVVDDSQLPKDRFSAERLKGVDSTLKIQPAKLEDSAVYLCASSLVSRGGPDTQYFGPGTRLTVL.

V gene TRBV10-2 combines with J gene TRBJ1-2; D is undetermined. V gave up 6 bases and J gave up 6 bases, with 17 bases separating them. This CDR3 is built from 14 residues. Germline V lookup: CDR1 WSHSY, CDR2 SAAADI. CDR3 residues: CASRASLRADGYTF. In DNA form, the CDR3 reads TGCGCCAGCAGGGCATCGTTGAGGGCTGATGGCTACACCTTC.

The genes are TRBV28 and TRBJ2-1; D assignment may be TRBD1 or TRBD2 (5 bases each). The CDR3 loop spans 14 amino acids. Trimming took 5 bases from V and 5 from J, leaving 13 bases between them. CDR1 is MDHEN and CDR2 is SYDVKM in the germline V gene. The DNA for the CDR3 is TGTGCCAGCAGTCCATTGGGGGAAAACAATGAGCAGTTCTTC. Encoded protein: CASSPLGENNEQFF.

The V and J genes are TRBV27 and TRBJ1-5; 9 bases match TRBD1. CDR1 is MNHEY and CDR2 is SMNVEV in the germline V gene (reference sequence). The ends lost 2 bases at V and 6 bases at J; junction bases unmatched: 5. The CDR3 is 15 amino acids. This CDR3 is CASSLITGGLQPQHF. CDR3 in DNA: TGTGCCAGCAGTTTAATCACAGGGGGCCTTCAGCCCCAGCATTTT.